These 10 T cell receptor delta chains came from one sample sequenced in a study of gamma-delta chains in newborns, infants, children. TCRdb reprocessed the reads through CATT. The table lists about 4,200 delta-chain clones, less than 2.5% of them singletons. The sequencing input was blood. The receptors shown here come from a child who was a newborn, infant or young child, either healthy, febrile or measles-vaccinated (not recorded which).

By sample share, this clone is large (0.1 to 1%). The sample contains more than one DNA sequence encoding this CDR3. The rearrangement joins TRDV1 to TRDJ1, with 7 positions matching TRDD3. Losses at the gene ends were 4 bases for V and 0 bases for J; bases not matched to a gene: 14. CDR1 and CDR2 (germline): TSWWSYY, QGS. The CDR3 loop spans 18 amino acids. The chain's CDR3 is CALGGSIGYALYTDKLIF. CDR3 sequence (DNA): TGTGCTCTTGGGGGTTCAATTGGATACGCCCTATACACCGATAAACTCATCTTT.

This clone is medium-sized in the sample. Other DNA sequences from this sample encode an identical CDR3 as well. The chain combines TRDV1 with TRDJ1; tentatively, D is TRDD3 (5 bases). Trimming took 0 bases from V and 0 from J, leaving 14 bases between them. The CDR3 length is 17 residues. Looked up from germline, CDR1 is TSWWSYY and CDR2 is QGS. This chain's CDR3 is CALGELAGGVYTDKLIF. Written as DNA, the CDR3 is TGTGCTCTTGGGGAACTGGCCGGGGGTGTGTACACCGATAAACTCATCTTT.

As concerns this clone: The protein given by TCRdb reflects a much larger clone and differs at residue 4 from this DNA's translation, likely from a read error; the protein shown is the DNA's translation. CDR3 sequence: CACNILGDTSSWDTRQMFF. CDR3 nucleotide sequence: TGTGCCTGTAACATACTGGGGGATACGAGCTCCTGGGACACCCGACAGATGTTTTTC. V gene TRDV2 combines with J gene TRDJ3, with 13 bases that match TRDD3. The trim removed 6 bases at V and 0 bases at J, leaving 7 bases unmatched. The germline CDR1 and CDR2 sequences are GEAIGNYY and EKD. CDR3 length: 19 residues.

The V gene is TRDV2, the J gene TRDJ3; 11 nucleotides line up with TRDD3. The CDR3 extends over 19 amino acids. The trim removed 2 bases at V and 0 bases at J, leaving 5 bases unmatched. The V gene's germline CDR1 is GEAIGNYY and CDR2 EKD. The CDR3 loop reads CACDMVLGDTSWDTRQMFF. CDR3 coding DNA: TGTGCCTGTGACATGGTTCTGGGGGATACCTCCTGGGACACCCGACAGATGTTTTTC.

This clone has a handful of counts. TCRdb's listed protein matches a much larger clone and diverges from this DNA's translation at residue 3, likely through a read error; the protein shown comes from the DNA. This chain joins TRDV2 and TRDJ3, with 7 bases fitting TRDD3. Germline CDR1 is GEAIGNYY and CDR2 is EKD. CDR3 length: 20 amino acids. This CDR3 reads CARDTAGIGINSWDTRQMFF. The DNA of the CDR3 is TGTGCCCGTGACACCGCGGGGATAGGGATTAACTCCTGGGACACCCGACAGATGTTTTTC.

Details on this clone: Since a far larger clone is one base different, this is likely a read error. The sample carries other DNA sequences with the same CDR3. The chain is built from TRDV2 and TRDJ3; 11 bases match TRDD3. V lost 0 bases and J lost 4; bases outside the gene matches: 7. The V gene's germline CDR1 is GEAIGNYY and CDR2 EKD. The CDR3 is made up of 19 amino acids. The CDR3 sequence: CACDTYWGISSWDTRQMFF. The CDR3 region has the DNA TGTGCCTGTGACACCTACTGGGGGATAAGCTCTTGGGACACCCGACAGATGTTTTTC.

This clone showed up just a few times. One base separates it from a far larger clone, so it is likely a read error. The chain is built from TRDV2 and TRDJ3; 8 bases are shared with TRDD3. This CDR3 region has 17 residues. In germline, CDR1 is GEAIGNYY, CDR2 EKD. This CDR3 reads CACDTTGGSWDTRRMFF. CDR3 nucleotide sequence: TGTGCCTGTGACACCACTGGGGGCTCCTGGGACACCCGACGGATGTTTTTC.

This clone was detected only a few times. Translating this DNA gives a protein that differs at residue 9 from the TCRdb one, which belongs to a much larger clone; a read error is likely, and the protein shown is this translation. This chain connects TRDV2 to TRDJ3, with D possibly being TRDD3 (6 bases). Between the trimmed V and J ends, which lost 0 bases and 3 bases, there was a span of 11 bases. Germline CDR1 GEAIGNYY, CDR2 EKD. The CDR3 has 17 residues. The CDR3 protein is CACDTWDSYWDTRQMFF. The CDR3 bases are TGTGCCTGTGACACCTGGGATAGCTACTGGGACACCCGACAGATGTTTTTC.

J is TRDJ3 and V is TRDV2; 11 positions match TRDD3. The CDR3 covers 18 residues. V dropped 1 base and J dropped 1; count of bases not matched to a gene: 2. Germline V gene lookup returns CDR1 GEAIGNYY and CDR2 EKD. The CDR3 bases are TGTGCCTGTGACACTGGGGGATACGAGTCCTGGGACACCCGACAGATGTTTTTC. It specifies CACDTGGYESWDTRQMFF.

This clone was seen only a few times. The chain employs TRDV2 and TRDJ3, with TRDD3 matching over 13 bases. The ends lost 2 bases at V and 0 bases at J; junction bases unmatched: 12. Germline CDR1 is GEAIGNYY and CDR2 is EKD. The CDR3 extends over 22 amino acids. The chain's CDR3 is CACDSVLGDTRRGSWDTRQMFF. The CDR3 nucleotides are TGTGCCTGTGACAGTGTACTGGGGGATACGCGAAGGGGCTCCTGGGACACCCGACAGATGTTTTTC.